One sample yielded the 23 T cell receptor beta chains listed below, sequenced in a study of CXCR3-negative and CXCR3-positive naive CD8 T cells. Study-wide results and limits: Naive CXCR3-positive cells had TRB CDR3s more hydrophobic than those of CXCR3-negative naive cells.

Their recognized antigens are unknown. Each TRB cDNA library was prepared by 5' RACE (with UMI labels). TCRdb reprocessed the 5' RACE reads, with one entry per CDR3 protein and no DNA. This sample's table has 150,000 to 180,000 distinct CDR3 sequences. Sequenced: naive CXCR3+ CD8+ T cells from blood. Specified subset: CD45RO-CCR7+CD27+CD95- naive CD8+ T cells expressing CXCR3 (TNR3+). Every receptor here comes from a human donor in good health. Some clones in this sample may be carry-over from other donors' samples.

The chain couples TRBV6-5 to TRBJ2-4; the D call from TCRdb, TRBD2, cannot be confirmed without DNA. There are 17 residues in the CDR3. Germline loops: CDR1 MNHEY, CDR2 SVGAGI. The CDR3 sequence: CASSPTSGGLAKNIQYF.

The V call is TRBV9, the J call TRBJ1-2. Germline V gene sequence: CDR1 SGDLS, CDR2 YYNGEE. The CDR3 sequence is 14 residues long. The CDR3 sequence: CASSVESGSYGYTF. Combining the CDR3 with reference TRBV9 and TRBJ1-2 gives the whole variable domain DSGVTQTPKHLITATGQRVTLRCSPRSGDLSVYWYQQSLDQGLQFLIQYYNGEERAKGNILERFSAQQFPDLHSELNLSSLELGDSALYFCASSVESGSYGYTFGSGTRLTVV.

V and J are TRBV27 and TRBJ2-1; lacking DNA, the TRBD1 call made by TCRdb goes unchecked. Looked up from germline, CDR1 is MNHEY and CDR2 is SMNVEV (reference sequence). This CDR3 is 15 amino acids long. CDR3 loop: CATIPPRISYNEQFF.

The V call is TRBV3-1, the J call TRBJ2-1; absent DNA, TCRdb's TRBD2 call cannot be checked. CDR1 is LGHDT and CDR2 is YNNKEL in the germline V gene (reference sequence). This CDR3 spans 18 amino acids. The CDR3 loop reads CASSQERVAGGYGNEQFF.

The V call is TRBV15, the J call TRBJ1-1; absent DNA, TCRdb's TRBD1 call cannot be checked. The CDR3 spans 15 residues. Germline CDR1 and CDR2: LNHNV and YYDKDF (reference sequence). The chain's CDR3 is CATSGQDRGNTEAFF. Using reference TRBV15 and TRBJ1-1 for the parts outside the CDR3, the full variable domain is DAMVIQNPRYQVTQFGKPVTLSCSQTLNHNVMYWYQQKSSQAPKLLFHYYDKDFNNEADTPDNFQSRRPNTSFCFLDIRSPGLGDTAMYLCATSGQDRGNTEAFFGQGTRLTVV.

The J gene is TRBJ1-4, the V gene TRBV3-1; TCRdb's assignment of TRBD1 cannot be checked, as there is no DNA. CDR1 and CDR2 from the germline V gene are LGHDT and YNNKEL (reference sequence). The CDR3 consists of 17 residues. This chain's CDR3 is CASSQDLGAPPGEKLFF. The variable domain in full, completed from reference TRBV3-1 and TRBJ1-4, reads DTAVSQTPKYLVTQMGNDKSIKCEQNLGHDTMYWYKQDSKKFLKIMFSYNNKELIINETVPNRFSPKSPDKAHLNLHINSLELGDSAVYFCASSQDLGAPPGEKLFFGSGTQLSVL.

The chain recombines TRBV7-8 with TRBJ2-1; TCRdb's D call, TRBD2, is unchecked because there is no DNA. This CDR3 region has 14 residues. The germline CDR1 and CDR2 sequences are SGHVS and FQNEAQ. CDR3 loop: CASSSITSSNEQFF. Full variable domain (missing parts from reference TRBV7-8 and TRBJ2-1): GAGVSQSPRYKVAKRGQDVALRCDPISGHVSLFWYQQALGQGPEFLTYFQNEAQLDKSGLPSDRFFAERPEGSVSTLKIQRTQQEDSAVYLCASSSITSSNEQFFGPGTRLTVL.

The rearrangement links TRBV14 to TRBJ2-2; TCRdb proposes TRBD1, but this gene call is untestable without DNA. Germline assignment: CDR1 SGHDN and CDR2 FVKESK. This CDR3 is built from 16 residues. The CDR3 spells CASSQAGGGDTGELFF. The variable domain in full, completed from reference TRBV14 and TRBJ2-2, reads EAGVTQFPSHSVIEKGQTVTLRCDPISGHDNLYWYRRVMGKEIKFLLHFVKESKQDESGMPNNRFLAERTGGTYSTLKVQPAELEDSGVYFCASSQAGGGDTGELFFGEGSRLTVL.

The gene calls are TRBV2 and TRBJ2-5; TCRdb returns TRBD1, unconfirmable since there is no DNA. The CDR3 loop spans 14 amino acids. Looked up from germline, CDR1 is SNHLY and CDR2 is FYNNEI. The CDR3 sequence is CASAGDSSWETQYF.

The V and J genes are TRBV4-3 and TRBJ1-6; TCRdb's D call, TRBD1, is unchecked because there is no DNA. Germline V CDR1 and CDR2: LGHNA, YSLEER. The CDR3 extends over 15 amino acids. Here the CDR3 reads CASSPDRGRLTALHF.

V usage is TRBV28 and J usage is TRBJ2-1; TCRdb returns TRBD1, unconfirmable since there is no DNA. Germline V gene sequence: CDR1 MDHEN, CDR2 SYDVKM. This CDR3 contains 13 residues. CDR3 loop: CASSQPGYNEQFF.

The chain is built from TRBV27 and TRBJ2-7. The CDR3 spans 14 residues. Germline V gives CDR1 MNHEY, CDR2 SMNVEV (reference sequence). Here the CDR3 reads CASSTPSKSYEQYF.

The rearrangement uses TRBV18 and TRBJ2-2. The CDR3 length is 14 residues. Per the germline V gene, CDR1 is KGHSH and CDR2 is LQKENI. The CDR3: CASSLTGDTGELFF.

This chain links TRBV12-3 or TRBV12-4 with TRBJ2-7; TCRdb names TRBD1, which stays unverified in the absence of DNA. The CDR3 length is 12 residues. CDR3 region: CASSSAGTQGDF.

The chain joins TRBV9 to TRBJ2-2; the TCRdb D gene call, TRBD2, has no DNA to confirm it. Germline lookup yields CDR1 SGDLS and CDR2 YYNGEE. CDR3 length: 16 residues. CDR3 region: CASSVTGLGYAGELFF.

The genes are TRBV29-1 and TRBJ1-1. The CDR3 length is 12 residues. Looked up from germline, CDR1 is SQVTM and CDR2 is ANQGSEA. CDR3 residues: CSVLAENTEAFF. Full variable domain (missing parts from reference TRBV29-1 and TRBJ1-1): SAVISQKPSRDICQRGTSLTIQCQVDSQVTMMFWYRQQPGQSLTLIATANQGSEATYESGFVIDKFPISRPNLTFSTLTVSNMSPEDSSIYLCSVLAENTEAFFGQGTRLTVV.

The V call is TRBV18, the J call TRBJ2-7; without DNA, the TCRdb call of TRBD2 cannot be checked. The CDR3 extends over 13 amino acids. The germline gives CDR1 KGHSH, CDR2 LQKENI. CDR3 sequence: CATAGELTYEQYF.

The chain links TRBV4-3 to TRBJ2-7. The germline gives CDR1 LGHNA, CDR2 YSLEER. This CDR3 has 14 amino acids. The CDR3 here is CASSQVASSYEQYF.

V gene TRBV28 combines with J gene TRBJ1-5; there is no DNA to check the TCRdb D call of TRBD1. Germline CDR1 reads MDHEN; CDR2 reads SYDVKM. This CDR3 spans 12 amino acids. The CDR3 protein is CASSPRGQPQHF.

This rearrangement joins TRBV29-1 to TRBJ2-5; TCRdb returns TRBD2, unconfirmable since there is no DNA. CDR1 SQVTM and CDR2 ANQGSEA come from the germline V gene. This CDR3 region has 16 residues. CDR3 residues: CSVVAGGVYLQGTQYF.

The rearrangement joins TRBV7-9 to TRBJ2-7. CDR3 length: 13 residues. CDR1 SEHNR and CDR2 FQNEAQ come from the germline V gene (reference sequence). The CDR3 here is CASSPRGWGEQYF.

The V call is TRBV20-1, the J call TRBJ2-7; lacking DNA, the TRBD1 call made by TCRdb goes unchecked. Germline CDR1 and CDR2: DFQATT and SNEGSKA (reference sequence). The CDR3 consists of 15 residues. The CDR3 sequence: CSARMVGHPAYEQYF.

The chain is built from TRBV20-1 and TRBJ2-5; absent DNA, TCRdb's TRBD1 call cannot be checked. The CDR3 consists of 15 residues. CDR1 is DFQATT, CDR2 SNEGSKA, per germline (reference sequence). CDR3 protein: CSASEYRDYQETQYF.